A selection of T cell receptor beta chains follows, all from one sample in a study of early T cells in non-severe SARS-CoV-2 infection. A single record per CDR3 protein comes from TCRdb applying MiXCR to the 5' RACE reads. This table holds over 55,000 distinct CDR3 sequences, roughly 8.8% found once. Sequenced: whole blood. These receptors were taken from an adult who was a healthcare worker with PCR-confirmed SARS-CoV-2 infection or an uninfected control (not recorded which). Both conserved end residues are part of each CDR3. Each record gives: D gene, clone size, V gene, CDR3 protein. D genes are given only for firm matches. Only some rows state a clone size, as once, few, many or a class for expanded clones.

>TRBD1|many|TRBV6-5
CASSYSLGTGRETQYF
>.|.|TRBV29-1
CSVASGNTIYF
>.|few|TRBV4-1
CASSQAGTPTNSPLHF
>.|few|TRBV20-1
CSARKLGAQETQYF
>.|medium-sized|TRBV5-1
CASSFLSSAHNEQFF
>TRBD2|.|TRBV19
CASSMAGLAGDEQFF
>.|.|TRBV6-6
CASGRENTEAFF
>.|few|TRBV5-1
CASSFKGDLQETQYF
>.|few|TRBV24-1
CATSDSYMVEQFF
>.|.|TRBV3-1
CASSQVVDGAHTGELFF
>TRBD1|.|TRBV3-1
CASSQQGAVETQYF
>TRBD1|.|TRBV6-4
CASSDPRTGDGYTF
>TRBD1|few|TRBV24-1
CATSDSRGQRSSNF
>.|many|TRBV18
CASSPRAGNTEAFF
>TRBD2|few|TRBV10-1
CASSASGGLYEQFF
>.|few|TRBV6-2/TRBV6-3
CASSYSGNNEQFF